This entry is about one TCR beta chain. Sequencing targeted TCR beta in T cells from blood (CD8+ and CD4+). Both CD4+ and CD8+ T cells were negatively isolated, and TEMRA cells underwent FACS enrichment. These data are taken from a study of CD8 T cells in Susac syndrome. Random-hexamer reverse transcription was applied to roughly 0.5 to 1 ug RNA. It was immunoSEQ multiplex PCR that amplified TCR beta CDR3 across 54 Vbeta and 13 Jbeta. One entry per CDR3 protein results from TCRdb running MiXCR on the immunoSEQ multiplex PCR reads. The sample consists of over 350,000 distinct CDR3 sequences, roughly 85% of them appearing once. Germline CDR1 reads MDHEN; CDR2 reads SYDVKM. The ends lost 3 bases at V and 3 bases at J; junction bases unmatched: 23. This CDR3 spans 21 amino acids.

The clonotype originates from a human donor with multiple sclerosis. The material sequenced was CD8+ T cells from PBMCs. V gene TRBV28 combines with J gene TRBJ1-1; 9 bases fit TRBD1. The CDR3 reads CASSLPTQAGTGTGGDTEAFF. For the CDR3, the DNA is TGTGCCAGCAGTTTGCCGACACAGGCCGGGACAGGGACGGGTGGCGACACTGAAGCTTTCTTT.